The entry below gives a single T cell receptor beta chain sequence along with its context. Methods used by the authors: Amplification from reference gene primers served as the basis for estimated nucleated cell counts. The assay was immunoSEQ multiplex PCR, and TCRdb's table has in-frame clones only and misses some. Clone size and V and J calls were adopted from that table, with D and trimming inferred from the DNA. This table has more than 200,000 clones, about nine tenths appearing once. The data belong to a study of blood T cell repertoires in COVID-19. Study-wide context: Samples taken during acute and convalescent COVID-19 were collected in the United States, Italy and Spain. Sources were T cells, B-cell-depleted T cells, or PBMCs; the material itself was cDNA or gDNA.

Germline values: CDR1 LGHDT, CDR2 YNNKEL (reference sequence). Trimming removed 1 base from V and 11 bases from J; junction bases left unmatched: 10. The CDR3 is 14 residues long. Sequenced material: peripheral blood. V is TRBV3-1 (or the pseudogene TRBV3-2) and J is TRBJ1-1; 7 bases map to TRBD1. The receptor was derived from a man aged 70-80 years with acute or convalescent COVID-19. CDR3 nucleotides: TGTGCCAGCAGCCAAGTGCAGCCCAGGGGGGAGGCTTTCTTT. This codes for CASSQVQPRGEAFF.